This passage covers 31 T cell receptor beta chains from one sample sequenced in a study of early T cells in non-severe SARS-CoV-2 infection. TCRdb redid the calling of the 5' RACE reads with MiXCR, one entry per CDR3 protein. The table has around 50,000 distinct CDR3 sequences, roughly 4.5% seen once. Specimen: whole blood. The receptors were gathered from an adult who was a healthcare worker with PCR-confirmed SARS-CoV-2 infection or an uninfected control (not recorded which).

The genes are TRBV12-3 or TRBV12-4 and TRBJ1-1; possibly TRBD1 for D (6 bases). The CDR3 runs 13 residues. V lost 3 bases and J 6 bases, leaving 11 bases between the germline ends. The CDR3 coding sequence is TGTGCCAGCAGTTTGTCAGGGGACGCTGAAGCTTTCTTT. It is translated as CASSLSGDAEAFF.

This clonotype was seen many times. V gene TRBV10-3 combines with J gene TRBJ1-2; D possibly corresponds to TRBD1 (5 bases). V was pared by 4 bases and J by 4 bases, with 19 bases between. The CDR3 extends over 16 amino acids. CDR1 ENHRY and CDR2 SYGVKD come from the germline V gene. This CDR3 reads CAISAGMAGFGYGYTF. CDR3 DNA: TGTGCCATCAGTGCCGGGATGGCAGGGTTCGGCTATGGCTACACCTTC.

This clonotype was seen many times. The rearrangement joins TRBV18 to TRBJ2-3; no reliable D call. V shed 9 bases and J shed 2 bases, with 18 bases lying between them. CDR3 length: 15 residues. CDR1 KGHSH and CDR2 LQKENI come from the germline V gene. The CDR3 nucleotides are TGTGCCAGTTCCCCGCCGTCTTCCTCCACAGATACGCAGTATTTT. Its protein product is CASSPPSSSTDTQYF.

Ten or more counts support this clonotype. The chain uses TRBV7-2 and TRBJ2-1, with a weak D call TRBD1 (6 bases). Germline values: CDR1 SGHTA, CDR2 FQGNSA. The CDR3 totals 13 residues. Trimming cost V 4 bases and J 4 bases, with 8 bases left between them. The CDR3 sequence is CASSSDRYNEQFF. The CDR3 nucleotides read TGTGCCAGCAGCTCAGACAGGTACAATGAGCAGTTCTTC. The full variable domain, its missing parts supplied by reference TRBV7-2 and TRBJ2-1, is GAGVSQSPSNKVTEKGKDVELRCDPISGHTALYWYRQSLGQGLEFLIYFQGNSAPDKSGLPSDRFSAERTGGSVSTLTIQRTQQEDSAVYLCASSSDRYNEQFFGPGTRLTVL.

This clonotype was picked up many times. This chain uses TRBV7-9 with TRBJ2-1; D gene ambiguous. The CDR3 is 12 amino acids. Trimming stripped 2 bases from V and 4 bases from J, with 3 bases between. CDR1 is SEHNR and CDR2 is FQNEAQ in the germline V gene (reference sequence). The CDR3 DNA sequence: TGTGCCAGCAGCTTAAATTACAATGAGCAGTTCTTC. Encoded protein: CASSLNYNEQFF.

This clonotype was counted at least ten times. CDR3 region: CASSLGTVGDEQYF. CDR3 coding DNA: TGTGCCAGCAGCTTAGGGACAGTGGGCGACGAGCAGTACTTC. This rearrangement joins TRBV11-2 to TRBJ2-7; D is perhaps TRBD1 (6 bases). The CDR3 is 14 residues long. The V gene lost 1 base and the J gene lost 5 bases, with 12 bases spanning the gap. Per the germline V gene, CDR1 is SGHAT and CDR2 is FQNNGV.

This clonotype was recorded at least ten times. CDR3 bases: TGTGCCAGCAGCACTACAGGGGGAAAGCAGTACTTC. Its protein is CASSTTGGKQYF. The rearrangement links TRBV7-7 to TRBJ2-7, with 8 bases matching TRBD1. CDR1 is SSHAT and CDR2 is FNYEAQ in the germline V gene (reference sequence). There are 12 residues in the CDR3. V shed 5 bases and J 8 bases; nucleotides not matched to a gene: 5.

This clonotype was seen at least ten times. CDR3 sequence (DNA): TGCAGCGTGAGGGGGCTTGGAGAGACCCAGTACTTC. Translation gives CSVRGLGETQYF. V usage is TRBV29-1 and J usage is TRBJ2-5, with TRBD1 matching 7 bases. Germline V gives CDR1 SQVTM, CDR2 ANQGSEA. The ends lost 6 bases at V and 4 bases at J; junction bases unmatched: 5. CDR3 size: 12 residues.

This clonotype appeared many times. CDR3 protein: CASNSGGASTDTQYF. The CDR3 DNA is TGTGCCAGCAACAGCGGGGGGGCAAGCACAGATACGCAGTATTTT. The chain combines TRBV7-2 with TRBJ2-3; 10 bases match TRBD2. The CDR3 consists of 15 residues. The V gene end was trimmed by 7 bases and the J gene end by 0 bases; junction bases not matched to a gene: 4. In germline, CDR1 is SGHTA, CDR2 FQGNSA.

This clonotype was observed at least ten times. This chain joins TRBV12-5 and TRBJ2-7, with D possibly called TRBD1 or TRBD2 (5 bases each). Germline V gene sequence: CDR1 LGHNT, CDR2 FRNRAP. The V and J ends lost 5 bases and 7 bases respectively, with 15 bases between them. CDR3 length: 13 residues. The CDR3 here is CASGPPGPGEQYF. CDR3 coding DNA: TGTGCTAGTGGTCCCCCGGGGCCGGGTGAGCAGTACTTC.

This clonotype was seen more than once but under ten times. A much larger clone sits a single nucleotide away, making a read error possible. This chain uses TRBV30 with TRBJ2-2; D is possibly TRBD1 (6 bases). This CDR3 spans 17 amino acids. From germline, CDR1 is GTSNPN and CDR2 SVGIG (reference sequence). CDR3 nucleotide sequence: TGTGCCTGGATCGTCCCCGAGCAGCAGGGGTCCACCGGGGAGCCGTTTTTT. Translating gives CAWIVPEQQGSTGEPFF.

The sample holds many counts of this clonotype. The rearrangement uses TRBV5-5 and TRBJ1-1; the match to TRBD1 covers 8 bases. Germline loops: CDR1 SGHKS, CDR2 YYEKEE (reference sequence). Unmatched junction bases numbered 13, after V lost 2 bases and J lost 7 bases. The CDR3 covers 16 residues. DNA of the CDR3: TGTGCCAGCAGCTTCCCCCTCGCGGGACAGGAGAGTGAAGCTTTCTTT. This gives the protein CASSFPLAGQESEAFF.

This clonotype was picked up many times. This rearrangement joins TRBV7-9 to TRBJ2-3; 8 bases align to TRBD2. The CDR3 runs to 14 residues. CDR1 and CDR2 from the germline V gene are SEHNR and FQNEAQ (reference sequence). The V and J ends lost 3 bases and 4 bases, in that order; junction bases with no gene match: 3. This CDR3 reads CASSFGLASDTQYF. In nucleotides, the CDR3 is TGTGCCAGCAGCTTTGGACTAGCCTCAGATACGCAGTATTTT.

At least ten counts were recorded for this clonotype. The J gene is TRBJ1-1, the V gene TRBV28; no clear D gene. CDR1 is MDHEN and CDR2 is SYDVKM in the germline V gene. V lost 8 bases and J 3 bases, leaving 10 bases between the germline ends. The CDR3 spans 12 residues. CDR3 nucleotide sequence: TGTGCCAGCGGCGGACCGGACACTGAAGCTTTCTTT. This codes for CASGGPDTEAFF.

This clonotype came up many times. The chain joins TRBV13 to TRBJ2-7; 9 nucleotides match TRBD1. V was pared by 5 bases and J by 3 bases, with 2 bases of the junction left unmatched. Germline V gene sequence: CDR1 PRHDT, CDR2 FYEKMQ (reference sequence). The CDR3 spans 13 residues. The CDR3 loop reads CASSPDRGYEQYF. For the CDR3, the DNA is TGTGCCAGCAGCCCGGACAGGGGCTACGAGCAGTACTTC.

This sequence joins TRBV7-3 and TRBJ2-7; 9 positions match TRBD2. Trimming cost V 5 bases and J 2 bases; bases outside gene matches: 10. Germline CDR1 and CDR2: SGHTA and FQGTGA. The CDR3 runs 16 residues. CDR3 sequence: CASSLWTSDRAYEQYF. CDR3 DNA sequence: TGTGCCAGCAGCCTCTGGACTAGCGACAGGGCCTACGAGCAGTACTTC.

This clonotype has a count of ten or more. The chain employs TRBV6-6 and TRBJ1-3, with 9 nucleotides matching TRBD1. The CDR3 spans 16 residues. Germline V gives CDR1 MNHNY, CDR2 SVGAGI (reference sequence). V shed 5 bases and J 2 bases; nucleotides not matched to a gene: 7. In nucleotides, the CDR3 is TGTGCCAGCAGTAAGGACAGGGGACGACCTGGAAACACCATATATTTT. Encoded protein: CASSKDRGRPGNTIYF.

The rearrangement joins TRBV29-1 to TRBJ2-3; 7 positions match TRBD1. V lost 7 bases to trimming and J lost 3 bases; unmatched junction nucleotides: 4. Germline CDR1 and CDR2: SQVTM and ANQGSEA. The CDR3 extends over 12 amino acids. The CDR3 here is CSEEQGTDTQYF. The CDR3 DNA is TGCAGCGAAGAACAGGGGACAGATACGCAGTATTTT.

This clonotype occurred many times. The chain couples TRBV6-2 or TRBV6-3 to TRBJ2-7, with D possibly TRBD1 on 5 matching bases. Looked up from germline, CDR1 is MNHEY and CDR2 is SVGEGT. The ends were cut back, 7 bases at V and 0 bases at J, with 13 bases in the middle. CDR3 length: 14 amino acids. For the CDR3, the DNA is TGTGCCAGCATGTACAGGACAAGCTCCTACGAGCAGTACTTC. Its translation is CASMYRTSSYEQYF.

This clonotype was seen many times. The chain carries TRBV7-6 and TRBJ2-7; D ambiguous. Germline V CDR1 and CDR2: SGHVS, FNYEAQ. CDR3 length: 14 amino acids. Trimming took 4 bases from V and 7 from J, leaving 17 bases between them. CDR3 DNA sequence: TGTGCCAGCAGCTCCGGATGGGGTGGGGTTGAGCAGTACTTC. It encodes CASSSGWGGVEQYF.

This clonotype was found many times. The rearrangement uses TRBV7-6 and TRBJ2-1; 10 bases match TRBD2. Germline trimming cut 1 base from V and 4 bases from J; bases unmatched to any gene: 13. CDR1 and CDR2 from the germline V gene are SGHVS and FNYEAQ. The CDR3 is 19 amino acids. The CDR3 coding sequence is TGTGCCAGCAGCTTAGGGGGACATCCGGGACTAGCGATGTACAATGAGCAGTTCTTC. Translation: CASSLGGHPGLAMYNEQFF.

This clonotype was counted many times. This chain links TRBV7-9 with TRBJ2-5; 8 nucleotides align to TRBD2. The CDR3 is 13 amino acids. V lost 3 bases and J lost 5; bases outside the gene matches: 2. The germline CDR1 and CDR2 sequences are SEHNR and FQNEAQ (reference sequence). CDR3 DNA sequence: TGTGCCAGCAGCTTCAGCGGGAGTGAGACCCAGTACTTC. Translating it yields CASSFSGSETQYF.

Concerning this clonotype: A much larger clone is a single base away; this may be a read error. The rearrangement joins TRBV2 to TRBJ2-3, with 7 bases that match TRBD2. The J segment lost 0 bases and the V segment lost 6 bases, leaving 6 bases of the junction unmatched. The germline gives CDR1 SNHLY, CDR2 FYNNEI. The CDR3 is made up of 15 amino acids. The CDR3 nucleotides read TGTGCCAGCAGCCAAGGGAGGGAGAGCACAGATACGCAGTATTTT. This encodes CASSQGRESTDTQYF.

This clonotype has a count of ten or more. CDR3 protein: CASSFTPGSNYGYTF. CDR3 DNA: TGTGCCAGCAGTTTTACTCCAGGGTCTAACTATGGCTACACCTTC. This chain joins TRBV27 and TRBJ1-2; a possible D gene is TRBD1 (5 bases). Germline V CDR1 and CDR2: MNHEY, SMNVEV (reference sequence). The germline V and J ends were trimmed by 3 bases and 0 bases, with 11 bases remaining between them. This CDR3 region has 15 residues.

This clonotype showed up just a few times. The V call is TRBV20-1, the J call TRBJ1-4; 9 nucleotides align to TRBD1. The CDR3 runs to 14 residues. After removal of 5 bases from V and 8 bases from J, the junction contained 9 bases not matched to a gene. The V gene's germline CDR1 is DFQATT and CDR2 SNEGSKA (reference sequence). In nucleotides, the CDR3 is TGCAGTGCTGACCTTAGGGGACAGGGCGAAAAACTGTTTTTT. It yields the protein CSADLRGQGEKLFF.

This clonotype was picked up many times. V gene TRBV18 combines with J gene TRBJ2-1; no clear D gene. Germline V lookup: CDR1 KGHSH, CDR2 LQKENI. The V gene lost 3 bases and the J gene lost 6 bases, with 9 bases spanning the gap. The CDR3 runs 13 residues. CDR3: CASSPYRANEQFF. In DNA form, the CDR3 reads TGTGCCAGCTCACCGTACAGAGCCAATGAGCAGTTCTTC. Filled out from reference TRBV18 and TRBJ2-1, the complete variable domain reads NAGVMQNPRHLVRRRGQEARLRCSPMKGHSHVYWYRQLPEEGLKFMVYLQKENIIDESGMPKERFSAEFPKEGPSILRIQQVVRGDSAAYFCASSPYRANEQFFGPGTRLTVL.

Ten or more counts support this clonotype. The chain combines TRBV9 with TRBJ2-1, with 8 positions matching TRBD2. CDR1 and CDR2 (germline): SGDLS, YYNGEE. The junction had 7 bases not matched to a gene; V was cut back by 3 bases and J by 5 bases. The CDR3 loop spans 15 amino acids. The CDR3: CASSALAGLNNEQFF. CDR3 nucleotide sequence: TGTGCCAGCAGCGCCTTAGCGGGGCTCAACAATGAGCAGTTCTTC.

The J gene is TRBJ2-7, the V gene TRBV20-1; 9 bases agree with TRBD1. The trim removed 5 bases at V and 0 bases at J, leaving 5 bases unmatched. CDR3 size: 14 residues. Germline CDR1 is DFQATT and CDR2 is SNEGSKA (reference sequence). The CDR3 spells CSAAVQGASYEQYF. The CDR3 nucleotides are TGCAGTGCTGCAGTACAGGGGGCCTCCTACGAGCAGTACTTC.

This clonotype was observed at least ten times. This CDR3 reads CASSLGRGNTGELFF. CDR3 DNA sequence: TGTGCCAGCAGCTTAGGTCGGGGAAACACCGGGGAGCTGTTTTTT. The chain carries TRBV13 and TRBJ2-2; D possibly corresponds to TRBD2 (5 bases). Trimming removed 0 bases from V and 2 bases from J, with 7 bases in between. This CDR3 contains 15 residues. Germline loops: CDR1 PRHDT, CDR2 FYEKMQ (reference sequence).

Of note for this clonotype: This sequence may be a read error, since a much larger clone differs from it by one base. The CDR3 sequence is CSVPDRGLADEQYF. The DNA of the CDR3 is TGCAGTGTCCCTGACAGGGGTCTCGCCGACGAGCAGTACTTC. The rearrangement uses TRBV20-1 and TRBJ2-7; 8 bases fit TRBD1. The germline V gene encodes CDR1 DFQATT and CDR2 SNEGSKA (reference sequence). This CDR3 is 14 amino acids long. V shed 7 bases and J 5 bases; nucleotides not matched to a gene: 13.

The chain uses TRBV30 and TRBJ2-4; D may match TRBD1 or TRBD2 (5 bases each). Between the trimmed V and J ends, which lost 5 bases and 8 bases, there was a span of 16 bases. From germline, CDR1 is GTSNPN and CDR2 SVGIG (reference sequence). The CDR3 is made up of 13 amino acids. CDR3 in DNA: TGTGCCTGGGGAACGGGGCGTTCGGACATTCAGTACTTC. It yields the protein CAWGTGRSDIQYF.